The 8 T cell receptor beta chains in this list originate from one sample, sequenced in a study of cytomegalovirus exposure and HLA in healthy donors (dated by TCRdb to between 2016 and 2019). Receptor amplification or capture employed the immunoSEQ multiplex PCR assay. The multiplex PCR relied on a mix of 60 forward primers for TCR Vbeta segments and 13 reverse primers for TCR Jbeta segments. In TCRdb, the immuneACCESS table is reduced to in-frame sequences with V and J assigned. These tables do not hold every clone; where another copy was compared, an unresolved V gene accounts for under half, and the others remain unexplained. The sample contains 55,000 to 85,000 clones, 75% to 85% of them found a single time. In total, the top ten clones hold 7.8% of the sample. The sequenced sample was PBMCs. These receptor sequences come from a man younger than 35 in good health and CMV-seropositive.

J is TRBJ1-3 and V is TRBV2; D remains ambiguous. CDR3 length equals 16 residues. CDR1 is SNHLY and CDR2 is FYNNEI in the germline V gene. V was clipped by 5 bases and J by 7 bases, with 21 bases between them. In DNA, the CDR3 is TGTGCCAGCAGTCCCAGGACCCTGGACTTCAGGAACACCATATATTTT. This translates into CASSPRTLDFRNTIYF.

The CDR3 bases are TGTGCCAGCAGTGGGTTGGTCAGCTATGGCTACACCTTC. This translates into CASSGLVSYGYTF. The chain employs TRBV6-1 and TRBJ1-2, with D hard to call. Germline V gene lookup returns CDR1 MNHNS and CDR2 SASEGT. The CDR3 spans 13 residues. V lost 4 bases to trimming and J lost 4 bases, with 10 bases between them.

V and J are TRBV30 and TRBJ2-1; 9 bases agree with TRBD1. The J segment lost 3 bases and the V segment lost 4 bases, leaving 4 bases of the junction unmatched. Germline CDR1 is GTSNPN and CDR2 is SVGIG (reference sequence). The CDR3 runs to 14 residues. CDR3 sequence: CAWNRGLIYNEQFF. The CDR3 coding sequence is TGTGCCTGGAACAGGGGGCTAATCTACAATGAGCAGTTCTTC.

This sequence joins TRBV6-5 and TRBJ1-4; 10 bases match TRBD1. Germline assignment: CDR1 MNHEY and CDR2 SVGAGI. CDR3 length: 14 residues. After removal of 6 bases from V and 5 bases from J, the junction contained 3 bases not matched to a gene. The CDR3 nucleotides are TGTGCCAGCAGGGGGACAGGGGAAAATGAAAAACTGTTTTTT. It translates to CASRGTGENEKLFF.

V usage is TRBV6-4 and J usage is TRBJ1-2; D might be TRBD1 (5 bases). The V gene's germline CDR1 is MRHNA and CDR2 SNTAGT. Trimming removed 11 bases from V and 3 bases from J, with 16 bases in between. The CDR3 runs 13 residues. This chain's CDR3 is CALGAGSDYGYTF. The CDR3 nucleotides read TGTGCCCTAGGGGCAGGGTCGGACTATGGCTACACCTTC.

The V and J genes are TRBV5-4 and TRBJ1-2; TRBD1 agrees at 11 bases. There are 20 residues in the CDR3. CDR1 and CDR2 from the germline V gene are SGHNT and YYREEE (reference sequence). The V and J ends lost 2 bases and 3 bases, in that order; junction bases with no gene match: 18. CDR3 in amino acids: CASSFILPDRGHLSDYGYTF. CDR3 bases: TGTGCCAGCAGCTTCATCTTACCGGACAGGGGGCATCTTTCAGACTATGGCTACACCTTC. The full variable domain, its missing parts supplied by reference TRBV5-4 and TRBJ1-2, is ETGVTQSPTHLIKTRGQQVTLRCSSQSGHNTVSWYQQALGQGPQFIFQYYREEENGRGNFPPRFSGLQFPNYSSELNVNALELDDSALYLCASSFILPDRGHLSDYGYTFGSGTRLTVV.

This clone was seen only a few times. The chain has TRBV30 and TRBJ2-5; D is uncertain. CDR3 length: 14 residues. Trimming took off 2 bases at V and 4 bases at J, with 14 bases between the two ends. The germline V gene encodes CDR1 GTSNPN and CDR2 SVGIG (reference sequence). The CDR3, as DNA: TGTGCCTGGAGTTCCTTCCAGGTATCAGAGACCCAGTACTTC. The encoded protein is CAWSSFQVSETQYF.

A few counts support this clone. The CDR3 nucleotides are TGCGCCAGCAGCCCCCTACAGGGTTACTACAATGAGCAGTTCTTC. Translation: CASSPLQGYYNEQFF. The rearrangement links TRBV5-1 to TRBJ2-1; TRBD1 might be the D (6 bases). CDR1 is SGHRS and CDR2 is YFSETQ in the germline V gene. The CDR3 is 15 residues long. The V end lost 4 bases, the J end lost 3 bases, and 14 bases lay between the germline ends.